Shown below are 26 T cell receptor beta chains from a single sample sequenced in a study of radiation and T cells in renal cell carcinoma. Assay used: immunoSEQ multiplex PCR; TCRdb lists only in-frame clones, some missing. The sample holds roughly 75,000 clones; 82% are singletons and the top ten take approximately 5%. As for time point: blood 2 weeks post-SBRT. Specified treatment: 15 Gy SBRT to primary tumor, nephrectomy 4 weeks later. Sequencing used blood, obtained from a patient whose treatment included radiotherapy and nephrectomy. These receptors were collected from a man aged 55-75 years with renal cell carcinoma.

V and J are TRBV9 and TRBJ2-5, with 8 bases identical to TRBD1. The length of the CDR3 is 15 residues. J gave up 5 bases and V 0 bases, and 6 bases lay outside the gene matches. Germline values: CDR1 SGDLS, CDR2 YYNGEE. Written as DNA, the CDR3 is TGTGCCAGCAGCGTAGGGACAGGGATAGGGGAGACCCAGTACTTC. Translating gives CASSVGTGIGETQYF.

On this clone itself: Other DNA sequences in the same sample also yield this CDR3. The chain couples TRBV29-1 to TRBJ2-5; 7 bases match TRBD2. With V trimmed by 4 bases and J by 5 bases, 4 bases remained unmatched. From germline, CDR1 is SQVTM and CDR2 ANQGSEA. This CDR3 has 12 amino acids. CDR3: CSVVRGVETQYF. CDR3 nucleotides: TGCAGCGTTGTACGGGGGGTGGAGACCCAGTACTTC.

The chain recombines TRBV19 with TRBJ2-7; TRBD1 agrees at 9 bases. The CDR3 has 14 amino acids. Germline CDR1 LNHDA, CDR2 SQIVND (reference sequence). V was clipped by 3 bases and J by 3 bases; unmatched bases: 3. The CDR3, as DNA: TGTGCCAGTAGTATGGGACAGGGATTCTACGAGCAGTACTTC. Translated, it gives CASSMGQGFYEQYF. The full variable domain, in which reference TRBV19 and TRBJ2-7 provide the parts outside the CDR3, is DGGITQSPKYLFRKEGQNVTLSCEQNLNHDAMYWYRQDPGQGLRLIYYSQIVNDFQKGDIAEGYSVSREKKESFPLTVTSAQKNPTAFYLCASSMGQGFYEQYFGPGTRLTVT.

The V call is TRBV9, the J call TRBJ2-7; D is possibly TRBD2 (6 bases). V lost 4 bases to trimming and J lost 3 bases, with 14 bases between them. This CDR3 is built from 14 residues. The germline V gene encodes CDR1 SGDLS and CDR2 YYNGEE. CDR3 bases: TGTGCCAGCAGCCAAAGGGAGGACTACTACGAGCAGTACTTC. Amino acids: CASSQREDYYEQYF.

A single count supports this clone. The rearrangement links TRBV11-2 to TRBJ2-5; D remains unclear. The CDR3 spans 12 residues. Germline V gene lookup returns CDR1 SGHAT and CDR2 FQNNGV. V dropped 0 bases and J dropped 8 bases, with 7 bases sitting between them. The CDR3 DNA is TGTGCCAGCAGCTTAGATCTAGGAACCCAGTACTTC. Protein: CASSLDLGTQYF. The variable domain in full, with the rest retrieved from reference TRBV11-2 and TRBJ2-5, is EAGVAQSPRYKIIEKRQSVAFWCNPISGHATLYWYQQILGQGPKLLIQFQNNGVVDDSQLPKDRFSAERLKGVDSTLKIQPAKLEDSAVYLCASSLDLGTQYFGPGTRLLVL.

The chain employs TRBV10-3 and TRBJ2-1; 9 nucleotides line up with TRBD1. The junction had 6 bases not matched to a gene; V was cut back by 2 bases and J by 7 bases. The CDR3 sequence is 15 residues long. The germline V gene encodes CDR1 ENHRY and CDR2 SYGVKD. CDR3 amino acids: CAISEPGQGGNEQFF. DNA of the CDR3: TGTGCCATCAGTGAGCCGGGACAGGGTGGGAATGAGCAGTTCTTC.

The chain recombines TRBV7-6 with TRBJ2-1; D gene uncertain. The CDR3 runs to 12 residues. The V gene lost 3 bases and the J gene lost 6 bases, with 6 bases spanning the gap. Germline lookup yields CDR1 SGHVS and CDR2 FNYEAQ. CDR3: CASSLSINEQFF. In nucleotides, the CDR3 is TGTGCCAGCAGCTTGTCCATCAATGAGCAGTTCTTC.

The V gene is TRBV28, the J gene TRBJ1-5; D is uncertain. Trimming pared 7 bases from V and 4 bases from J, leaving 17 bases between. Germline CDR1 is MDHEN and CDR2 is SYDVKM. The CDR3 extends over 15 amino acids. CDR3 in amino acids: CASIPQRHLNQPQHF. CDR3 DNA: TGTGCCAGCATCCCCCAGCGACACTTGAATCAGCCCCAGCATTTT.

J is TRBJ2-1 and V is TRBV19, with 10 nucleotides matching TRBD2. V lost 1 base to trimming and J lost 7 bases; unmatched junction nucleotides: 4. The CDR3 is made up of 15 amino acids. Germline CDR1 reads LNHDA; CDR2 reads SQIVND (reference sequence). In nucleotides, the CDR3 is TGTGCCAGTAGTATAGTGCTAGCGGGAGTTAATGAGCAGTTCTTC. Its protein product is CASSIVLAGVNEQFF.

The chain couples TRBV2 to TRBJ2-1; 11 bases are shared with TRBD2. CDR3 length: 16 amino acids. The V gene's germline CDR1 is SNHLY and CDR2 FYNNEI. The V gene end was trimmed by 9 bases and the J gene end by 1 base; junction bases not matched to a gene: 8. The CDR3 DNA follows: TGTGCCAGACAACATAGCGGGAGGGGGTCCTACAATGAGCAGTTCTTC. Its protein product is CARQHSGRGSYNEQFF.

The rearrangement uses TRBV29-1 and TRBJ2-7; 10 nucleotides match TRBD2. The germline V gene encodes CDR1 SQVTM and CDR2 ANQGSEA. The CDR3 is 13 amino acids. V trimming: 8 bases; J trimming: 0 bases; junction bases outside the gene matches: 4. CDR3 in amino acids: CSIRTSGSYEQYF. For the CDR3, the DNA is TGCAGCATAAGGACTAGCGGCTCCTACGAGCAGTACTTC.

This sequence joins TRBV6-5 and TRBJ2-1; D unresolved. Germline CDR1 reads MNHEY; CDR2 reads SVGAGI. Trimming shortened V by 0 bases and J by 5 bases, and 8 bases separated the two germline ends. This CDR3 contains 14 residues. CDR3 in DNA: TGTGCCAGCAGTTACTCGTTGACCAACAATGAGCAGTTCTTC. This sequence encodes CASSYSLTNNEQFF.

The chain joins TRBV5-1 to TRBJ2-7; 9 nucleotides match TRBD1. The CDR3 length is 15 residues. Germline CDR1 is SGHRS and CDR2 is YFSETQ. J was trimmed by 2 bases and V by 0 bases; bases with no gene match: 3. The CDR3 protein is CASSLAGTGTYEQYF. The CDR3 DNA is TGCGCCAGCAGCTTGGCCGGGACAGGGACCTACGAGCAGTACTTC.

This clone was recorded once. This chain links TRBV27 with TRBJ2-3, with D possibly called TRBD1 or TRBD2 (6 bases each). The CDR3 sequence is 17 residues long. CDR1 and CDR2 (germline): MNHEY, SMNVEV (reference sequence). The V gene lost 2 bases and the J gene lost 2 bases, with 17 bases spanning the gap. CDR3 in DNA: TGTGCCAGCAGTTTACCCCGGGGGCGACCAGACACAGATACGCAGTATTTT. It encodes CASSLPRGRPDTDTQYF.

This clone was seen only a few times. This rearrangement joins TRBV18 to TRBJ1-2; a weak D match, TRBD1 (6 bases). The germline V and J ends were trimmed by 0 bases and 4 bases, with 9 bases remaining between them. The V gene's germline CDR1 is KGHSH and CDR2 LQKENI. The CDR3 has 14 amino acids. CDR3 sequence reads: CASSPPGGAYGYTF. In DNA form, the CDR3 reads TGTGCCAGCTCACCACCGGGGGGCGCCTATGGCTACACCTTC.

A remark on this clone: One end of the junction varies from germline; a read error may be responsible. The J gene is TRBJ1-2, the V gene TRBV28; TRBD1 is a possible D gene (5 bases). The CDR3 has 14 amino acids. In germline, CDR1 is MDHEN, CDR2 SYDVKM. The CDR3 is CASRVGTVNFGYTF. The CDR3 nucleotides read TGTGCCAGCAGGGTCGGGACCGTTAACTTTGGCTACACCTTC.

The chain uses TRBV2 and TRBJ1-1; TRBD1 agrees at 7 bases. CDR1 SNHLY and CDR2 FYNNEI come from the germline V gene. The CDR3 is 14 residues long. After removal of 6 bases from V and 2 bases from J, the junction contained 6 bases not matched to a gene. This CDR3 is CASRLQGINTEAFF. The CDR3 DNA is TGTGCCAGCAGACTACAGGGGATAAACACTGAAGCTTTCTTT.

This chain joins TRBV6-4 and TRBJ2-2; 11 bases match TRBD1. This CDR3 has 14 residues. V lost 10 bases, J lost 5 bases, and 6 bases stayed unmatched. Looked up from germline, CDR1 is MRHNA and CDR2 is SNTAGT. The CDR3 DNA reads TGTGCCACCGCCGGGACAGGGGGTACCGGGGAGCTGTTTTTT. Protein: CATAGTGGTGELFF.

This chain uses TRBV13 with TRBJ2-1; 13 nucleotides agree with TRBD2. The junction had 13 bases not matched to a gene; V was cut back by 5 bases and J by 0 bases. From germline, CDR1 is PRHDT and CDR2 FYEKMQ (reference sequence). CDR3 length equals 20 residues. The CDR3 DNA is TGTGCCAGCAGCCCCCGGGGGAGAGGGACTAGCGGGACCTCCTACAATGAGCAGTTCTTC. This translates into CASSPRGRGTSGTSYNEQFF.

The chain combines TRBV7-8 with TRBJ1-5; 8 bases are shared with TRBD1. The CDR3 has 16 amino acids. Per germline, CDR1 SGHVS and CDR2 FQNEAQ. The J segment lost 2 bases and the V segment lost 5 bases, leaving 8 bases of the junction unmatched. The CDR3 region has the DNA TGTGCCAGCAGCCAATACAGGGGGTATGGCAATCAGCCCCAGCATTTT. Amino acids: CASSQYRGYGNQPQHF.

This clone appeared once. This chain connects TRBV5-1 to TRBJ1-4; D uncertain. Germline V lookup: CDR1 SGHRS, CDR2 YFSETQ. The CDR3 is 15 residues long. Trimming removed 6 bases from V and 6 bases from J, with 18 bases in between. In nucleotides, the CDR3 is TGCGCCAGCACCCGAGAAGGGAGCGCGTATGAAAAACTGTTTTTT. Protein product: CASTREGSAYEKLFF.

CDR3 residues: CASRQGAAGELFF. CDR3 nucleotide sequence: TGTGCCAGCCGGCAGGGGGCGGCCGGGGAGCTGTTTTTT. The V and J genes are TRBV7-8 and TRBJ2-2; 8 nucleotides agree with TRBD1. The CDR3 loop spans 13 amino acids. Germline loops: CDR1 SGHVS, CDR2 FQNEAQ. With 8 bases clipped from V and 6 bases from J, the junction kept 5 bases outside the gene matches.

J is TRBJ1-4 and V is TRBV27; 9 bases agree with TRBD1. The CDR3 contains 17 residues. J gave up 10 bases and V 5 bases, and 17 bases lay outside the gene matches. Germline CDR1 and CDR2: MNHEY and SMNVEV (reference sequence). The CDR3 DNA follows: TGTGCCAGCAGTACCTGGACAGGGGCTTCGGGTATGGGAAAACTGTTTTTT. Encoded protein: CASSTWTGASGMGKLFF.

This clone has just a few counts. The chain is built from TRBV6-6 and TRBJ2-7; D assignment may be TRBD1 or TRBD2 (7 bases each). The V and J ends lost 6 bases and 1 base respectively, with 16 bases between them. The CDR3 is made up of 15 amino acids. Per germline, CDR1 MNHNY and CDR2 SVGAGI (reference sequence). The CDR3 bases are TGTGCCAGCAGAGCGGGACAGAGGTTATCCTACGAGCAGTACTTC. Residues: CASRAGQRLSYEQYF.

V usage is TRBV28 and J usage is TRBJ2-3; 10 nucleotides agree with TRBD2. With V trimmed by 4 bases and J by 5 bases, 6 bases remained unmatched. The CDR3 contains 15 residues. The germline V gene encodes CDR1 MDHEN and CDR2 SYDVKM. CDR3 nucleotide sequence: TGTGCCAGCAGTTGGAGCGGGAGGGCCCAAGATACGCAGTATTTT. Its protein product is CASSWSGRAQDTQYF. The variable domain in full, completed from reference TRBV28 and TRBJ2-3, reads DVKVTQSSRYLVKRTGEKVFLECVQDMDHENMFWYRQDPGLGLRLIYFSYDVKMKEKGDIPEGYSVSREKKERFSLILESASTNQTSMYLCASSWSGRAQDTQYFGPGTRLTVL.

The sample holds many counts of this clone. Other DNA sequences in the same sample also yield this CDR3. The V call is TRBV7-2, the J call TRBJ2-6; TRBD2 matches 9 bases. CDR3 size: 15 residues. Germline CDR1 is SGHTA and CDR2 is FQGNSA. Trimming removed 5 bases from V and 2 bases from J; junction bases left unmatched: 1. The CDR3 region has the DNA TGTGCCAGCAGCCCTAGCGGGACTGGGGCCAACGTCCTGACTTTC. Amino acids: CASSPSGTGANVLTF.